This passage covers 2 T cell receptor beta chains from one sample sequenced in a study of blood T cell dynamics during melanoma immunotherapy. TCRdb keeps only in-frame clones here, not all; method: immunoSEQ multiplex PCR. The sample consists of approximately 28,000 clones, 75% to 90% of them appearing once. The time point was: week 3, after first cycle of checkpoint inhibitor. This specimen was blood, taken from a patient treated with checkpoint blockade. These receptors were taken from a human donor with melanoma.

The chain has TRBV29-1 and TRBJ2-1; D gene ambiguous. With 2 bases removed from V and 1 base from J, the gap between germline ends came to 15 bases. Germline CDR1 reads SQVTM; CDR2 reads ANQGSEA. The CDR3 runs to 16 residues. The CDR3: CSVEPRETDSYNEQFF. The CDR3 DNA reads as TGCAGCGTTGAACCCCGCGAGACGGATTCCTACAATGAGCAGTTCTTC.

The gene calls are TRBV15 and TRBJ2-2; D is unresolved. The CDR3 is 15 residues long. Trimming cost V 1 base and J 2 bases, with 8 bases left between them. Germline values: CDR1 LNHNV, CDR2 YYDKDF (reference sequence). The CDR3 spells CATSRGSTNTGELFF. CDR3 nucleotide sequence: TGTGCCACCAGCAGAGGGAGCACAAACACCGGGGAGCTGTTTTTT.